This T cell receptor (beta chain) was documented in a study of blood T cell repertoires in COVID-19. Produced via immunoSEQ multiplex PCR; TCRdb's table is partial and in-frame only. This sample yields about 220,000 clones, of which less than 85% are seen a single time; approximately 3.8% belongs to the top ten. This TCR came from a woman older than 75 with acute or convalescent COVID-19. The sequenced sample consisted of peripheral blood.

The CDR3 loop is CASSSQAGLNEQFF. DNA of the CDR3: TGTGCCAGCAGTTCTCAGGCAGGGTTGAATGAGCAGTTCTTC. The V and J genes are TRBV27 and TRBJ2-1, with a tentative D call TRBD1 (5 bases). Germline V gene data show CDR1 as MNHEY and CDR2 as SMNVEV (reference sequence). With 4 bases removed from V and 7 bases from J, the gap between germline ends came to 14 bases. This CDR3 is 14 amino acids long.